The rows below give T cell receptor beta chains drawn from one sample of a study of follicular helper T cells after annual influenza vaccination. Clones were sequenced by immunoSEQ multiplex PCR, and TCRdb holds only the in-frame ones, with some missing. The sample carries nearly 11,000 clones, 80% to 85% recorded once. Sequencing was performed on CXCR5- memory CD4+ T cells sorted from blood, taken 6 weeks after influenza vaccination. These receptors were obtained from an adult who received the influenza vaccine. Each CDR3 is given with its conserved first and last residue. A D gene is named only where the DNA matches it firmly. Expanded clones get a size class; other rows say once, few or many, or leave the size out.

cdr3_nt: TGTGCCAGCAGCCGAGACAGATACAATGAGCAGTTCTTC; cdr3_aa: CASSRDRYNEQFF; d_call: -; v_call: TRBV11-2; clone_size: -; j_call: TRBJ2-1
cdr3_nt: TGTGCCAGCAGTGAGACCCCATTGCCCACTGAAGCTTTCTTT; cdr3_aa: CASSETPLPTEAFF; d_call: -; v_call: TRBV2; clone_size: -; j_call: TRBJ1-1
cdr3_nt: TGTGCCAGCAGCTTCGGGACAGACCATCAGCCCCAGCATTTT; cdr3_aa: CASSFGTDHQPQHF; d_call: TRBD1; v_call: TRBV7-9; clone_size: -; j_call: TRBJ1-5
cdr3_nt: TGTGCCAGCAGTGAGTGGGGTGGGGACGCCGAGCAGTACTTC; cdr3_aa: CASSEWGGDAEQYF; d_call: -; v_call: TRBV6-1; clone_size: -; j_call: TRBJ2-7
cdr3_nt: TGTGCCAGCGGTAGGACAGGGGGAGATCAGCCCCAGCATTTT; cdr3_aa: CASGRTGGDQPQHF; d_call: TRBD1; v_call: TRBV6-1; clone_size: few; j_call: TRBJ1-5
cdr3_nt: TGCGCCAGCAGCCAAGGCCCCGGGTTCTACGAGCAGTACTTC; cdr3_aa: CASSQGPGFYEQYF; d_call: -; v_call: TRBV4-3; clone_size: -; j_call: TRBJ2-7
cdr3_nt: TGTGCCAGCAGCCAATCTAGCCGGGAGGCCTACGAGCAGTACTTC; cdr3_aa: CASSQSSREAYEQYF; d_call: TRBD2; v_call: TRBV4-2; clone_size: -; j_call: TRBJ2-7
cdr3_nt: TGTGCCAGTGGAGGGGAGAGCGAGCAGTACTTC; cdr3_aa: CASGGESEQYF; d_call: -; v_call: TRBV2; clone_size: few; j_call: TRBJ2-7
cdr3_nt: TGTGCCAGCAGTGACACCCCGGGAGAGACCCAGTACTTC; cdr3_aa: CASSDTPGETQYF; d_call: -; v_call: TRBV2; clone_size: -; j_call: TRBJ2-5
cdr3_nt: TGTGCCAGCAGTAGGGACGAGGGGAACTATGGCTACACCTTC; cdr3_aa: CASSRDEGNYGYTF; d_call: -; v_call: TRBV6-1; clone_size: few; j_call: TRBJ1-2
cdr3_nt: TGTGCCAGCAGCCTGACAGGGTTCACTGGAAACACCATATATTTT; cdr3_aa: CASSLTGFTGNTIYF; d_call: TRBD1; v_call: TRBV5-6; clone_size: -; j_call: TRBJ1-3
cdr3_nt: TGTGCCACCAGCAGATGGGTCTTTAAGGGCACAGATACGCAGTATTTT; cdr3_aa: CATSRWVFKGTDTQYF; d_call: -; v_call: TRBV15; clone_size: -; j_call: TRBJ2-3
cdr3_nt: TGTGCCAGTAGCGTCGGGACAGGGGTCGTGGCCGTCCTGACTTTC; cdr3_aa: CASSVGTGVVAVLTF; d_call: TRBD1; v_call: TRBV19; clone_size: -; j_call: TRBJ2-6
cdr3_nt: TGCGCCAGCAGTGGCGGTCTCTATGGCTACACCTTC; cdr3_aa: CASSGGLYGYTF; d_call: -; v_call: TRBV5-1; clone_size: -; j_call: TRBJ1-2
cdr3_nt: TGTGCCAGCAGTTTCGGGGGGGGGCGAGAGACCCAGTACTTC; cdr3_aa: CASSFGGGRETQYF; d_call: TRBD2; v_call: TRBV27; clone_size: -; j_call: TRBJ2-5
cdr3_nt: TGCGCCAGCAGCCGAGGGACGGAGAAGAATCAGCCCCAGCATTTT; cdr3_aa: CASSRGTEKNQPQHF; d_call: -; v_call: TRBV4-3; clone_size: -; j_call: TRBJ1-5
cdr3_nt: TGTGCCAGCAGTTTAGTGAGCGCAGGTAGGGAAGCTTTCTTT; cdr3_aa: CASSLVSAGREAFF; d_call: -; v_call: TRBV28; clone_size: -; j_call: TRBJ1-1
cdr3_nt: TGTGCCAGCAGCCGCCTCCGGGTCCCACCGAGAGGAAACACCATATATTTT; cdr3_aa: CASSRLRVPPRGNTIYF; d_call: -; v_call: TRBV28; clone_size: once; j_call: TRBJ1-3
cdr3_nt: TGTGCCAGCAGAGGACGGATAGCTACACCATCCGACAATGAGCAGTTCTTC; cdr3_aa: CASRGRIATPSDNEQFF; d_call: -; v_call: TRBV21-1; clone_size: -; j_call: TRBJ2-1
cdr3_nt: TGTGCCAGCAGCCAAGGTGGCGGGAAAGAGACCCAGTACTTC; cdr3_aa: CASSQGGGKETQYF; d_call: -; v_call: TRBV14; clone_size: few; j_call: TRBJ2-5
cdr3_nt: TGTGCCAGCAGTTACGGGTGGGGCTCGAACACTGAAGCTTTCTTT; cdr3_aa: CASSYGWGSNTEAFF; d_call: -; v_call: TRBV6-6; clone_size: -; j_call: TRBJ1-1
cdr3_nt: TGTGCCAGTAGTAGCGGGGGCCAAGAGACCCAGTACTTC; cdr3_aa: CASSSGGQETQYF; d_call: TRBD2; v_call: TRBV19; clone_size: -; j_call: TRBJ2-5
cdr3_nt: TGTGCCAGCAGTTCCAAGCGGGACCCCCCGAATGAGCAGTTCTTC; cdr3_aa: CASSSKRDPPNEQFF; d_call: TRBD2; v_call: TRBV6-6; clone_size: -; j_call: TRBJ2-1
cdr3_nt: TGTGCCAGCAGCAACACAGGGGGGACTTCCTACGAGCAGTACTTC; cdr3_aa: CASSNTGGTSYEQYF; d_call: TRBD1; v_call: TRBV14; clone_size: -; j_call: TRBJ2-7
cdr3_nt: TGTGCCAGCAAGGGGGGAGCGGGGGCCACAGATACGCAGTATTTT; cdr3_aa: CASKGGAGATDTQYF; d_call: TRBD2; v_call: TRBV6-5; clone_size: -; j_call: TRBJ2-3
cdr3_nt: TGTGCCAGCAGCTCGCTAGCGGGAGGGAATGAGCAGTTCTTC; cdr3_aa: CASSSLAGGNEQFF; d_call: TRBD2; v_call: TRBV7-9; clone_size: -; j_call: TRBJ2-1
cdr3_nt: TGTGCCAGCAGTAGGCGTTTCTCTGGAAACACCATATATTTT; cdr3_aa: CASSRRFSGNTIYF; d_call: -; v_call: TRBV6-1; clone_size: -; j_call: TRBJ1-3
cdr3_nt: TGTGCCAGCAGTGAAGTGGGACGCAATTCACCCCTCCACTTT; cdr3_aa: CASSEVGRNSPLHF; d_call: -; v_call: TRBV6-1; clone_size: few; j_call: TRBJ1-6
cdr3_nt: TGTGCCAGCAGCTTAACAGGGACAGGGGGAAACACCATATATTTT; cdr3_aa: CASSLTGTGGNTIYF; d_call: TRBD1; v_call: TRBV7-2; clone_size: -; j_call: TRBJ1-3
cdr3_nt: TGTGCCAGTAGTAGAGGACTAGCGGGGGACTACAATGAGCAGTTCTTC; cdr3_aa: CASSRGLAGDYNEQFF; d_call: TRBD2; v_call: TRBV19; clone_size: -; j_call: TRBJ2-1
cdr3_nt: TGTGCCAGTAGTATGAGCTTCAGGGGGGAGACCCAGTACTTC; cdr3_aa: CASSMSFRGETQYF; d_call: TRBD1; v_call: TRBV19; clone_size: -; j_call: TRBJ2-5
cdr3_nt: TGTGCCAGCAAGATCGAGGCAGGGAACACTGAAGCTTTCTTT; cdr3_aa: CASKIEAGNTEAFF; d_call: -; v_call: TRBV2; clone_size: few; j_call: TRBJ1-1
cdr3_nt: TGTGCCAGCAGCTTAGCCGCGGGACAGGGGTACAATGAGCAGTTCTTC; cdr3_aa: CASSLAAGQGYNEQFF; d_call: TRBD1; v_call: TRBV7-8; clone_size: -; j_call: TRBJ2-1
cdr3_nt: TGTGCCAGCAGCCCCATCTCGGGTCAGAATGAAAAACTGTTTTTT; cdr3_aa: CASSPISGQNEKLFF; d_call: -; v_call: TRBV5-5; clone_size: once; j_call: TRBJ1-4
cdr3_nt: TGTGCCAGCAGCGTGGTAGGGGCAAGCACCGGGGAGCTGTTTTTT; cdr3_aa: CASSVVGASTGELFF; d_call: -; v_call: TRBV9; clone_size: -; j_call: TRBJ2-2
cdr3_nt: TGTGCCAGCAGTGCACAGCCTGATGAGACCTACGAGCAGTACTTC; cdr3_aa: CASSAQPDETYEQYF; d_call: -; v_call: TRBV6-5; clone_size: -; j_call: TRBJ2-7
cdr3_nt: TGTGCCAGCAGCCACAGGGGCAGGAGCACTGAAGCTTTCTTT; cdr3_aa: CASSHRGRSTEAFF; d_call: TRBD1; v_call: TRBV6-1; clone_size: few; j_call: TRBJ1-1
cdr3_nt: TGCGCCAGCAGCGCTTCTGGGGCCAACGTCCTGACTTTC; cdr3_aa: CASSASGANVLTF; d_call: -; v_call: TRBV10-1; clone_size: -; j_call: TRBJ2-6
cdr3_nt: TGCGCCAGCAGCTTGGCCTTCTTTGGGGCCAACGTCCTGACTTTC; cdr3_aa: CASSLAFFGANVLTF; d_call: -; v_call: TRBV5-1; clone_size: -; j_call: TRBJ2-6
cdr3_nt: TGTGCCAGCAGTTCGGCACAGGGGGGATATGGCTACACCTTC; cdr3_aa: CASSSAQGGYGYTF; d_call: TRBD1; v_call: TRBV28; clone_size: -; j_call: TRBJ1-2
cdr3_nt: TGCGCCAGCAGCGAGGCGGGGGGTCAAGAGACCCAGTACTTC; cdr3_aa: CASSEAGGQETQYF; d_call: TRBD2; v_call: TRBV5-1; clone_size: -; j_call: TRBJ2-5
cdr3_nt: TGTGCCAGCGGACGGGAGGCACCCAGGAATGAGCAGTTCTTC; cdr3_aa: CASGREAPRNEQFF; d_call: TRBD2; v_call: TRBV6-6; clone_size: -; j_call: TRBJ2-1
cdr3_nt: TGCGCCAGCAGCGCTGGACAGTCCGCGGGGGGCTACACCTTC; cdr3_aa: CASSAGQSAGGYTF; d_call: -; v_call: TRBV5-1; clone_size: -; j_call: TRBJ1-2
cdr3_nt: TGTGCCAGCAGCCCGACCGGGACGCCAGATTCTTACTCAGCCTACGAGCAGTACTTC; cdr3_aa: CASSPTGTPDSYSAYEQYF; d_call: -; v_call: TRBV7-8; clone_size: -; j_call: TRBJ2-7
cdr3_nt: TGTGCCAGCAGTTCTGGACAGGGGCATCAGCCCCAGCATTTT; cdr3_aa: CASSSGQGHQPQHF; d_call: TRBD1; v_call: TRBV28; clone_size: -; j_call: TRBJ1-5
cdr3_nt: TGCGCCAGCAGCTTGATGACGACTAGTTCCAATGAGCAGTTCTTC; cdr3_aa: CASSLMTTSSNEQFF; d_call: -; v_call: TRBV5-1; clone_size: -; j_call: TRBJ2-1
cdr3_nt: TGTGCCAGTACCACTTGGGGGGTGAACACTGAAGCTTTCTTT; cdr3_aa: CASTTWGVNTEAFF; d_call: -; v_call: TRBV19; clone_size: -; j_call: TRBJ1-1
cdr3_nt: TGTGCCAGCAGCCCTCAAGGGGACAGGGGGTGGATTGAAGCTTTCTTT; cdr3_aa: CASSPQGDRGWIEAFF; d_call: TRBD1; v_call: TRBV7-2; clone_size: -; j_call: TRBJ1-1
cdr3_nt: TGTGCCAGCACCCTATCAGGGGTTGATACGCAGTATTTT; cdr3_aa: CASTLSGVDTQYF; d_call: -; v_call: TRBV5-6; clone_size: -; j_call: TRBJ2-3
cdr3_nt: TGTGCCAGCAGTTTAAAGGTTTATGGCTACACCTTC; cdr3_aa: CASSLKVYGYTF; d_call: -; v_call: TRBV28; clone_size: -; j_call: TRBJ1-2
cdr3_nt: TGTGCCAGCAGTCGTAACCAGGGACACGGTGGAGATACGCAGTATTTT; cdr3_aa: CASSRNQGHGGDTQYF; d_call: -; v_call: TRBV7-3; clone_size: -; j_call: TRBJ2-3
cdr3_nt: TGTGCCAGTAGTATAGTGGGTCATGGCTACACCTTC; cdr3_aa: CASSIVGHGYTF; d_call: -; v_call: TRBV19; clone_size: -; j_call: TRBJ1-2
cdr3_nt: TGTGCCAGCAGCACCGGCGGACACCGGAACACTGAAGCTTTCTTT; cdr3_aa: CASSTGGHRNTEAFF; d_call: -; v_call: TRBV7-2; clone_size: once; j_call: TRBJ1-1
cdr3_nt: TGTGCCAGCCGCCTGGGACAGTTCACTGAAGCTTTCTTT; cdr3_aa: CASRLGQFTEAFF; d_call: TRBD1; v_call: TRBV19; clone_size: -; j_call: TRBJ1-1